The next 9 T cell receptor beta chains were all read from a single sample in a study of Ad26.COV2.S vaccination and SARS-CoV-2 variants. Documented treatment: 15 to 20 received Ad26.COV2.S at low or high dose, single or two shots; about 5 received placebo; per-sample allocation not given. Collection of the samples took place on day 63 after the first injection of vaccine or placebo. Sequencing used immunoSEQ multiplex PCR; TCRdb keeps in-frame clones, though not all of them. Of a few hundred thousand clones listed, about four fifths are singletons. Sample: peripheral blood, taken in a trial of Ad26.COV2.S vaccine versus placebo. All receptors derive from a person aged 18-60 years who received the Ad26.COV2.S COVID-19 vaccine or a placebo.

The CDR3 reads CAWVAHRGGPVEKELFF. The CDR3, as DNA: TGTGCCTGGGTGGCCCACAGGGGGGGACCGGTAGAGAAAGAGCTGTTTTTT. The chain links TRBV30 to TRBJ2-2, with D perhaps matching TRBD1 (8 bases). The V end lost 5 bases, the J end lost 11 bases, and 30 bases lay between the germline ends. From germline, CDR1 is GTSNPN and CDR2 SVGIG (reference sequence). This CDR3 is built from 17 residues.

The J gene is TRBJ1-2, the V gene TRBV18; 8 bases are shared with TRBD1. The CDR3 covers 15 residues. CDR1 and CDR2 (germline): KGHSH, LQKENI. Trimming cost V 3 bases and J 4 bases; bases outside gene matches: 7. Here the CDR3 reads CASSPGQGMSYGYTF. DNA for the CDR3: TGTGCCAGCTCACCTGGACAGGGTATGAGCTATGGCTACACCTTC.

V and J are TRBV3-1 (or the pseudogene TRBV3-2) and TRBJ1-3; D call uncertain. Germline assignment: CDR1 LGHDT and CDR2 YNNKEL (reference sequence). V was clipped by 0 bases and J by 0 bases, with 6 bases between them. The CDR3 extends over 15 amino acids. The CDR3 DNA reads TGTGCCAGCAGCCAAGATCGCCTCTCTGGAAACACCATATATTTT. This translates into CASSQDRLSGNTIYF.

The chain combines TRBV7-9 with TRBJ1-3; D unresolved. CDR1 is SEHNR, CDR2 FQNEAQ, per germline (reference sequence). CDR3 size: 13 residues. V dropped 3 bases and J dropped 0 bases, with 3 bases sitting between them. CDR3 residues: CASSFGSGNTIYF. The CDR3 bases are TGTGCCAGCAGCTTCGGCTCTGGAAACACCATATATTTT.

The genes are TRBV4-2 and TRBJ2-7; 8 bases are shared with TRBD2. Germline CDR1 and CDR2: LGHNA and YNFKEQ. This CDR3 has 15 residues. After removal of 3 bases from V and 3 bases from J, the junction contained 7 bases not matched to a gene. The CDR3 spells CASSQPGTRDYEQYF. The DNA for the CDR3 is TGTGCCAGCAGCCAGCCCGGGACTAGAGACTACGAGCAGTACTTC.

The rearrangement uses TRBV11-3 and TRBJ1-2; no definite D call. CDR3 size: 13 residues. Trimming removed 1 base at V and 6 bases at J, with 9 bases between. Germline V CDR1 and CDR2: SGHNT, YENEEA. DNA of the CDR3: TGTGCCAGCAGCTTAGCACGTGGAGATGGCTACACCTTC. Translation gives CASSLARGDGYTF. The entire variable domain, with the rest obtained from reference TRBV11-3 and TRBJ1-2, is as follows: EAGVVQSPRYKIIEKKQPVAFWCNPISGHNTLYWYLQNLGQGPELLIRYENEEAVDDSQLPKDRFSAERLKGVDSTLKIQPAELGDSAVYLCASSLARGDGYTFGSGTRLTVV.

The genes are TRBV30 and TRBJ2-3; maybe TRBD2 (6 bases). CDR3 length equals 15 residues. Trimming stripped 0 bases from V and 3 bases from J, with 13 bases between. Per the germline V gene, CDR1 is GTSNPN and CDR2 is SVGIG (reference sequence). This CDR3 reads CAWSVPGRGTDTQYF. The CDR3, as DNA: TGTGCCTGGAGTGTACCAGGCCGGGGGACAGATACGCAGTATTTT.

This chain uses TRBV12-3 or TRBV12-4 with TRBJ2-2, with D perhaps matching TRBD1 (6 bases). The CDR3 extends over 13 amino acids. The ends were cut back, 10 bases at V and 4 bases at J, with 13 bases in the middle. The CDR3 loop is CAITSGVTGELFF. The CDR3 region has the DNA TGTGCCATCACCTCAGGGGTCACCGGGGAGCTGTTTTTT.

V and J are TRBV19 and TRBJ1-2; D is unresolved. The CDR3 has 12 residues. The germline V and J ends were trimmed by 5 bases and 3 bases, with 7 bases remaining between them. Germline V lookup: CDR1 LNHDA, CDR2 SQIVND (reference sequence). CDR3 sequence: CASSFLYYGYTF. The CDR3 region has the DNA TGTGCCAGTAGTTTCTTATACTATGGCTACACCTTC.